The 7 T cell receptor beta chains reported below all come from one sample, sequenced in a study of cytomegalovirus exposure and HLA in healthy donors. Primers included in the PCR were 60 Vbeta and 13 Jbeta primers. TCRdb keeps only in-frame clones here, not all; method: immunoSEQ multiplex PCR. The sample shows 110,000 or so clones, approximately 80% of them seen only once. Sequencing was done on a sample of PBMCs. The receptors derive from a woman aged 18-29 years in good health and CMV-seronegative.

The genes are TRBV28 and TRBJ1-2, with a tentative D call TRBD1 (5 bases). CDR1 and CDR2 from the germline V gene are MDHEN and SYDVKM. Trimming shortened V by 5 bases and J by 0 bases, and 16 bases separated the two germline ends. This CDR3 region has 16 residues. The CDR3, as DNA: TGTGCCAGCAGTATCCCCGGGGGGGGTTCTAACTATGGCTACACCTTC. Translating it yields CASSIPGGGSNYGYTF.

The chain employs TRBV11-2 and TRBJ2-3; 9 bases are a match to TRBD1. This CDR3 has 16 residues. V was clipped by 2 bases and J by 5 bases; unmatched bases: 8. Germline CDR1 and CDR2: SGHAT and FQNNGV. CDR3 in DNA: TGTGCCAGCAGCTTATTACCGGGACAGGGCAAAGATACGCAGTATTTT. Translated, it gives CASSLLPGQGKDTQYF.

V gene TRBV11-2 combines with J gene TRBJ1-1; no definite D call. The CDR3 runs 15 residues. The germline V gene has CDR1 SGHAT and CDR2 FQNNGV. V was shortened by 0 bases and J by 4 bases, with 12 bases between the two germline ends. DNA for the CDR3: TGTGCCAGCAGCTTAGATAATAACGGGTTCACTGAAGCTTTCTTT. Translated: CASSLDNNGFTEAFF.

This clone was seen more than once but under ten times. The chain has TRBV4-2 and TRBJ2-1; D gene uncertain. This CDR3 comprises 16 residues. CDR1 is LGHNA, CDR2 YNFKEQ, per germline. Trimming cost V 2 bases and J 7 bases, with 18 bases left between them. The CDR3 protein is CASSQSIGSDVNEQFF. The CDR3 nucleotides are TGTGCCAGCAGCCAATCCATCGGGTCCGATGTGAATGAGCAGTTCTTC.

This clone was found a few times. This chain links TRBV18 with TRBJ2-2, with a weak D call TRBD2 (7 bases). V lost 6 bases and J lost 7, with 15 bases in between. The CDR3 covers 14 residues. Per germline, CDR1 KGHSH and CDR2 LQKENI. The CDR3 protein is CASSPRGQGGELFF. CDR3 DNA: TGTGCCAGCTCCCCGCGGGGGCAAGGCGGGGAGCTGTTTTTT.

The CDR3 DNA follows: TGTGCCAGCAGTTTATTCAGGGGGCGGGGAGAGACCCAGTACTTC. Protein: CASSLFRGRGETQYF. The chain recombines TRBV27 with TRBJ2-5; 8 bases are a match to TRBD1. The length of the CDR3 is 15 residues. J lost 4 bases, V lost 1 base, and 5 bases had no gene match. Germline CDR1 is MNHEY and CDR2 is SMNVEV (reference sequence).

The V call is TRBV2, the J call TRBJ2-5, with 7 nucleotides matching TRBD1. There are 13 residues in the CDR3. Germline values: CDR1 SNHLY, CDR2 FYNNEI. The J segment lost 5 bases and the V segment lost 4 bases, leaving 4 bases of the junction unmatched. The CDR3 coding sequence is TGTGCCAGCAGTGGGACAGGATCGGAGACCCAGTACTTC. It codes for CASSGTGSETQYF.